This TCR beta chain was identified in a study of CD8 T cells in Susac syndrome. V dropped 7 bases and J dropped 7; count of bases not matched to a gene: 12. The CDR3 sequence is 15 residues long. Peripheral blood CD8+ and CD4+ T cells were profiled by TCR beta sequencing. TEMRA cells underwent FACS enrichment and CD8+ and CD4+ T cells underwent negative isolation. Reverse transcription used roughly 0.45 to 1 ug RNA and random hexamers. An immunoSEQ multiplex PCR amplified TCR beta CDR3 over 54 Vbeta and 13 Jbeta. TCRdb processed the immunoSEQ multiplex PCR reads anew with MiXCR; each CDR3 protein has one entry. The repertoire holds about 66,000 distinct CDR3 sequences, about 94% seen once, with 0.5% to 0.6% in the top ten.

V and J are TRBV12-3 or TRBV12-4 and TRBJ2-7, with TRBD1 matching 11 bases. This sequence originates from a human donor with multiple sclerosis. Input material: CD8+ T cells from PBMCs. In DNA form, the CDR3 reads TGTGCCAGCATGGGTCTGGGACAGGGGGTGGGTGAGCAGTACTTC. Translated, it gives CASMGLGQGVGEQYF.